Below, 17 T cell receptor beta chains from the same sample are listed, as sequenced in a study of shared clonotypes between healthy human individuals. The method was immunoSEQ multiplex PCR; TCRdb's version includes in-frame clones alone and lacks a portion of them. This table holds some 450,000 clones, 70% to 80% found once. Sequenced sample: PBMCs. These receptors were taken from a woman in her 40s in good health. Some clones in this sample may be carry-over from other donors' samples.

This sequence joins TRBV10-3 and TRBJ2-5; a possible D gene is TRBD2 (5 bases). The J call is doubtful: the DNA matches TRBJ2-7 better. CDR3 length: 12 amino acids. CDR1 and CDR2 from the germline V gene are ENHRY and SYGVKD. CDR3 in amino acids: CAISFSGNEQYF. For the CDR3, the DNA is TGTGCCATCAGTTTCTCGGGGAACGAGCAGTACTTC.

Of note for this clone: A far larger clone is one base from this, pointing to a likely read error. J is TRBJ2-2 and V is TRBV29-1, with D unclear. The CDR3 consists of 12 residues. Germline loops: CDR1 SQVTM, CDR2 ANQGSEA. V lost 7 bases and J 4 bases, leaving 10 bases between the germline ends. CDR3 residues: CSGRWSTGELFF. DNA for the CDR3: TGCAGCGGTAGGTGGAGCACCGGGGAGCTGTTTTTT.

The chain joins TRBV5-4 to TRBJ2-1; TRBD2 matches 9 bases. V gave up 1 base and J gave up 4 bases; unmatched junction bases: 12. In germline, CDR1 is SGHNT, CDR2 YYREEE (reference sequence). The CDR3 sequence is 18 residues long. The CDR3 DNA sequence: TGTGCCAGCAGCTTGCGTGGCGGGAGGGCCAGGTTTTACAATGAGCAGTTCTTC. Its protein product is CASSLRGGRARFYNEQFF.

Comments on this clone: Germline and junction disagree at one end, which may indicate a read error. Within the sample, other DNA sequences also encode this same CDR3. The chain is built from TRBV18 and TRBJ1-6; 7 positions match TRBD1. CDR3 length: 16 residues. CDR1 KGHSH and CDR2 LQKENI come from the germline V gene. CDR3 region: CASQTGTANYNSPLHF. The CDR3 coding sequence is TGTGCCAGCCAAACCGGGACAGCGAACTATAATTCACCCCTCCACTTC.

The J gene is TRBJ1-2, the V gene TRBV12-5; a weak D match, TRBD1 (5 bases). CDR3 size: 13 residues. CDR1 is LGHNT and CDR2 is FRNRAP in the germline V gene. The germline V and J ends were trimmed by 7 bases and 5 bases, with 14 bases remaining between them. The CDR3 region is CASVGTPGYGYTF. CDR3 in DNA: TGTGCTAGTGTCGGGACCCCGGGGTATGGCTACACCTTC.

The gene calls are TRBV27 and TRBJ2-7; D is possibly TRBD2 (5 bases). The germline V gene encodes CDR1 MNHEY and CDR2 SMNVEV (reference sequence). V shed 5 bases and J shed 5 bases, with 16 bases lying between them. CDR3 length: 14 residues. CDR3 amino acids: CASSLGRGVDEQYF. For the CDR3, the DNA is TGTGCCAGCAGTCTCGGCCGGGGAGTCGACGAGCAGTACTTC.

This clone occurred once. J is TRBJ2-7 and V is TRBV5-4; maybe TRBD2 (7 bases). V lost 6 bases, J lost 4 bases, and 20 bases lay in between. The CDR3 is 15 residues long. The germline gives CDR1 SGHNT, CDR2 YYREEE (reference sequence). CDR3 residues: CASTVGGQSAYEQYF. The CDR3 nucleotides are TGTGCCAGCACCGTCGGGGGGCAGTCGGCGTACGAGCAGTACTTC.

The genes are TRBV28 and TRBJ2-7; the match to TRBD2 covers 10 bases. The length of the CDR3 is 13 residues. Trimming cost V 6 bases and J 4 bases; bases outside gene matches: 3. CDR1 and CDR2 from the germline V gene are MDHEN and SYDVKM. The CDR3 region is CASRVGLAYEQYF. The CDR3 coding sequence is TGTGCCAGCAGGGTGGGACTAGCGTACGAGCAGTACTTC.

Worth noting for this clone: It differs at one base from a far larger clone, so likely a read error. CDR3 DNA: TGTGTCAGCGGCCGACAGGGACCCTACGAGCAGTACTTC. It encodes CVSGRQGPYEQYF. This rearrangement joins TRBV28 to TRBJ2-5; 7 bases are a match to TRBD1. With the DNA end fitting TRBJ2-7 better, the J assignment may be wrong. The germline gives CDR1 MDHEN, CDR2 SYDVKM. The CDR3 has 13 residues.

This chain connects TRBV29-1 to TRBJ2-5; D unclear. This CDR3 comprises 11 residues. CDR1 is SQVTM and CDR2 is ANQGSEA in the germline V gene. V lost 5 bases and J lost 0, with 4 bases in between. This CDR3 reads CSVQYQETQYF. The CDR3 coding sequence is TGCAGCGTTCAGTACCAAGAGACCCAGTACTTC.

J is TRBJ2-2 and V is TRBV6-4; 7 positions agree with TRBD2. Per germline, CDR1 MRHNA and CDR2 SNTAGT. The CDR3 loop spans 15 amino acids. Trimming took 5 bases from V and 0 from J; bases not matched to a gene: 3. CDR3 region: CASSPLASNTGELFF. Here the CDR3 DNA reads TGTGCCAGCAGTCCACTAGCGTCGAACACCGGGGAGCTGTTTTTT.

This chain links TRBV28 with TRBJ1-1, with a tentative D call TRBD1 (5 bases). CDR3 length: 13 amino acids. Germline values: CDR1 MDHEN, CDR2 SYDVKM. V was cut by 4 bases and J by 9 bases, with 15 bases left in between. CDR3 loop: CASSSDTGMQAFF. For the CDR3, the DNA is TGTGCCAGCAGTTCGGACACCGGGATGCAAGCTTTCTTT.

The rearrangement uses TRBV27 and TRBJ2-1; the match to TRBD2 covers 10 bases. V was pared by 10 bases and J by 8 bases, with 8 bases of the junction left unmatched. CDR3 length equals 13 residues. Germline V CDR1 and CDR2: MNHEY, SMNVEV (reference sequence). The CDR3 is CATKLAGVHEQFF. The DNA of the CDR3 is TGTGCCACCAAGCTAGCGGGAGTGCATGAGCAGTTCTTC.

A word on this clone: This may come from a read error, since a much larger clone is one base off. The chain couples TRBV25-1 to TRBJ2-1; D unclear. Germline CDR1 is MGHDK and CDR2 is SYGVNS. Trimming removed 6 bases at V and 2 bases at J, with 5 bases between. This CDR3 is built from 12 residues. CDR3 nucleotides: TGTGCCAGCAGCGAGACCTACAATGAGCAGTTCTTC. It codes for CASSETYNEQFF.

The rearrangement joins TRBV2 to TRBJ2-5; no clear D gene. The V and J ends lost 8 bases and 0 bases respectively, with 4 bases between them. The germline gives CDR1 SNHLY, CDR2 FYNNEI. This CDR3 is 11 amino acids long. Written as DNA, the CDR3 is TGTGCCAGCGAATACCAAGAGACCCAGTACTTC. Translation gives CASEYQETQYF.

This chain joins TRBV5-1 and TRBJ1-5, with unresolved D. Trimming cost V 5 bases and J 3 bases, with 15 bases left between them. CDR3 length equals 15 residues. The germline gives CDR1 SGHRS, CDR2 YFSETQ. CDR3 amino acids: CASRVSPAANQPQHF. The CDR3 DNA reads TGCGCCAGCAGGGTAAGTCCCGCAGCCAATCAGCCCCAGCATTTT.

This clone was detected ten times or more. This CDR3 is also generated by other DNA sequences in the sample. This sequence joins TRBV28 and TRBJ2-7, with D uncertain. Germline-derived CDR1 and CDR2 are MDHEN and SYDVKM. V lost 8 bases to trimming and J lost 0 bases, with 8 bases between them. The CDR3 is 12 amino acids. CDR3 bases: TGTGCCAGCGTTGAGAGCTCCTACGAGCAGTACTTC. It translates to CASVESSYEQYF.